A selection of T cell receptor beta chains follows, all from one sample in a study of cytomegalovirus exposure and HLA in healthy donors. Sequenced by immunoSEQ multiplex PCR; TCRdb stores in-frame clones only, minus some. The listing contains more than 200,000 clones. Material: PBMCs. Receptors were obtained from a woman aged 25 to 39 in good health and CMV-seropositive. The CDR3 runs from the conserved cysteine through the conserved F or W. Fields, in order: CDR3 DNA, CDR3 protein, D gene, V gene, J gene. D genes are given only for firm matches.

TGTGCCAGTAGTATAACGATGGCGGGGCTGACCGGAAATGAGCAGTTCTTC,CASSITMAGLTGNEQFF,.,TRBV19,TRBJ2-1
TGTGCCAGCAGTGAAAGGGGGGACAGAATTTGGGAAAAACTGTTTTTT,CASSERGDRIWEKLFF,TRBD1,TRBV6-1,TRBJ1-4
TGTGCCAGCAGCTTGAAAACCCGGGACATGGGGGAGACCCAGTACTTC,CASSLKTRDMGETQYF,.,TRBV5-8,TRBJ2-5
TGTGCCAGCAGTAGCGGGGGGGGCACAGATACGCAGTATTTT,CASSSGGGTDTQYF,TRBD2,TRBV6-6,TRBJ2-3
TGTGCCAGCAGCACACGGACAGGGGGCGGATACGAGCAGTACTTC,CASSTRTGGGYEQYF,TRBD1,TRBV7-2,TRBJ2-7
TGCGCCAGCAGCTTCTGGGACAGGGGTTACGAGCAGTACTTC,CASSFWDRGYEQYF,TRBD1,TRBV5-1,TRBJ2-7
TGCAGCGTTGAAAGGGACAGGGAGTACACTGAAGCTTTCTTT,CSVERDREYTEAFF,TRBD1,TRBV29-1,TRBJ1-1
TGTGCCAGCACGCCGGGACACTGGAACGCCGAGCAGTACTTC,CASTPGHWNAEQYF,.,TRBV6-5,TRBJ2-7
TGCGCCAGCAGCCCCCGGGAGGGAGGCTATGGCTACACCTTC,CASSPREGGYGYTF,.,TRBV5-1,TRBJ1-2
TGTGCCAGCATCTCTGACTACCCTGGGGGCGAGCAGTTCTTC,CASISDYPGGEQFF,.,TRBV2,TRBJ2-1
TGCGCCAGCAGTGAGGAGAGGGACATTCAGTACTTC,CASSEERDIQYF,.,TRBV10-2,TRBJ2-4
TGTGCCAGTAGTACGAGCCTCCTAGTAGGTGGGGAGACCCAGTACTTC,CASSTSLLVGGETQYF,.,TRBV19,TRBJ2-5
TGTGCCAGCAGTGAAGGGCGGGAGCCCCCAGATACGCAGTATTTT,CASSEGREPPDTQYF,TRBD2,TRBV2,TRBJ2-3
TGTGCCAGCACCACAACCCTACAGGGGAATAATGAAAAACTGTTTTTT,CASTTTLQGNNEKLFF,TRBD1,TRBV7-8,TRBJ1-4
TGTGCCATCAGTTCTGGAGGCACAGGGCTAGATGGCTACACCTTC,CAISSGGTGLDGYTF,.,TRBV10-3,TRBJ1-2
TGTGCCAGCAGTGAACCAGACGGGTGGAACACTGAAGCTTTCTTT,CASSEPDGWNTEAFF,.,TRBV6-1,TRBJ1-1
TGTGCCAGCAGCTTAGTCCAGGGTGGCAGGATGGATACGCAGTATTTT,CASSLVQGGRMDTQYF,.,TRBV13,TRBJ2-3
TGTGCCATACGCCCTTCGGGAGGCACCGGGGAGCTGTTTTTT,CAIRPSGGTGELFF,TRBD2,TRBV10-3,TRBJ2-2
TGTGCCAGCAGCTTAACTCCGAACTCTGGAAACACCATATATTTT,CASSLTPNSGNTIYF,.,TRBV7-8,TRBJ1-3
TGCGCCAGCAGCCAAGTGCAACTTGACACCGGGGAGCTGTTTTTT,CASSQVQLDTGELFF,.,TRBV4-1,TRBJ2-2
TGTGCCAGCAGCTTAGAAGCGGGGTGGGGGGGAAACTATGGCTACACCTTC,CASSLEAGWGGNYGYTF,.,TRBV7-6,TRBJ1-2
TGTGCCAGCAGTGCAACGGGACTAGCGGGAAGCCACGAGCAGTACTTC,CASSATGLAGSHEQYF,TRBD2,TRBV2,TRBJ2-7
TGCAGCGCCGGATTAGGGGGGGATCAAGAGACCCAGTACTTC,CSAGLGGDQETQYF,.,TRBV29-1,TRBJ2-5
TGTGCCAGCAGCTATCTGACAGGGTTCGTGAACACTGAAGCTTTCTTT,CASSYLTGFVNTEAFF,TRBD1,TRBV7-2,TRBJ1-1
TGCGCCAGCAGCGAGAGCAGGGAGGGGGTGGATACGCAGTATTTT,CASSESREGVDTQYF,.,TRBV4-3,TRBJ2-3
TGTGCCAGCAGGGCGACTAGCGGGGGTTACGAGCAGTACTTC,CASRATSGGYEQYF,TRBD2,TRBV2,TRBJ2-7
TGCAGCGTCGGGTGGTCGCGCACCGGGGAGCTGTTTTTT,CSVGWSRTGELFF,.,TRBV29-1,TRBJ2-2
TGTGCCTGGAGTGTAGGGGACAATCAGCCCCAGCATTTT,CAWSVGDNQPQHF,.,TRBV30,TRBJ1-5
TGTGCCAGCAGCTCACTTAACACAGACTATGGCTACACCTTC,CASSSLNTDYGYTF,.,TRBV7-2,TRBJ1-2
TGCAGCGTTTGGCCGGGGGGAGACGAGCAGTACTTC,CSVWPGGDEQYF,TRBD2,TRBV29-1,TRBJ2-7
TGTGCCAGCAGGTCGAGTGATCAGCCCCAGCATTTT,CASRSSDQPQHF,.,TRBV28,TRBJ1-5
TGCAGCGTGGGACAGCTTAATCAGCCCCAGCATTTT,CSVGQLNQPQHF,TRBD1,TRBV29-1,TRBJ1-5
TGTGCCAGCAGCTTAAGGGACTCCACGGGCTATGGCTACACCTTC,CASSLRDSTGYGYTF,.,TRBV7-9,TRBJ1-2
TGTGCCAGTAGTATTCCTATGTTCAATCAGCCCCAGCATTTT,CASSIPMFNQPQHF,.,TRBV19,TRBJ1-5
TGTGCCAGCAGCGGGCGGCTGGGTGAAAAACTGTTTTTT,CASSGRLGEKLFF,.,TRBV9,TRBJ1-4
TGTGCCAGCAGCTTATCCGGGTCTTACACTGAAGCTTTCTTT,CASSLSGSYTEAFF,.,TRBV13,TRBJ1-1
TGTGCCAGCCACGACAGGAGAGGCAATCAGCCCCAGCATTTT,CASHDRRGNQPQHF,.,TRBV19,TRBJ1-5
TGCGCCAGCAGCTTGGCGGCGGGGGTAATAAATACGCAGTATTTT,CASSLAAGVINTQYF,TRBD2,TRBV5-1,TRBJ2-3
TGCGCCAGCAGCCAGGGACTAGCGGGCGTAAGCTCTGGGGCCAACGTCCTGACTTTC,CASSQGLAGVSSGANVLTF,TRBD2,TRBV4-1,TRBJ2-6
TGCAGTGCTAGTAGGGGTCAGCCCCAGCATTTT,CSASRGQPQHF,.,TRBV20-1,TRBJ1-5
TGTGCCAGCAGTTACTCCCCAGGGTCGGTGGAGACCCAGTACTTC,CASSYSPGSVETQYF,.,TRBV6-5,TRBJ2-5
TGTGCCAGCAGCGCCCGACAGCCCGGTCGCGATGGTGAGCAGTTCTTC,CASSARQPGRDGEQFF,.,TRBV9,TRBJ2-1
TGTGCCACCAGCAGAGTAACAGGGGGCCAAGAGACCCAGTACTTC,CATSRVTGGQETQYF,TRBD1,TRBV15,TRBJ2-5
TGTGCCAGCAGCTTGGGGACCCCGGGACAGGGGTCCTACAATGAGCAGTTCTTC,CASSLGTPGQGSYNEQFF,TRBD1,TRBV5-4,TRBJ2-1
TGTGCCAGTTCAACTGACATTTCCCAGCCCCAGCATTTT,CASSTDISQPQHF,.,TRBV18,TRBJ1-5
TGTGCCAGCAGCTTCTCGGGGGGAAGTTCCTACGAGCAGTACTTC,CASSFSGGSSYEQYF,TRBD2,TRBV5-4,TRBJ2-7
TGTGCCATCAGTGGGCTAGCGGTGAACACCGGGGAGCTGTTTTTT,CAISGLAVNTGELFF,TRBD2,TRBV10-3,TRBJ2-2
TGTGCCACCAGCAGAGATGGGTCGACTAGCGGGAGTTTCGAGACCCAGTACTTC,CATSRDGSTSGSFETQYF,TRBD2,TRBV15,TRBJ2-5
TGTGCCACCACCGGAGACCAGAACACTGAAGCTTTCTTT,CATTGDQNTEAFF,.,TRBV2,TRBJ1-1
TGTGCCAGCAGCTTAGAGGGGGCGAACTATGGCTACACCTTC,CASSLEGANYGYTF,TRBD1,TRBV7-2,TRBJ1-2